This TCR beta chain was profiled in a study of shared clonotypes between healthy human individuals. Libraries were prepared by immunoSEQ multiplex PCR; TCRdb keeps only in-frame clonotypes and omits some of them. The sample has 600,000 or so clones; 95% to 98% are singletons. Note on this clone: Its antigen is not known.

The study, taken as a whole, reports: Naive CD4 clonotype sharing across several donors was 4.5% to 6%.

The CDR3 is made up of 16 amino acids. Germline V CDR1 and CDR2: SGHRS, YFSETQ. Germline trimming cut 5 bases from V and 4 bases from J; bases unmatched to any gene: 13. Naive CD8 cells, CD45RO-negative and positively selected for CCR7, excluded terminally differentiated effector memory CD45RA+ cells. The chain joins TRBV5-1 to TRBJ1-2; 8 bases are shared with TRBD1. This receptor was obtained from a man aged 30 to 45 in good health. The sequenced material came from naive CD8+ T cells sorted from blood. CDR3 loop: CASSSLTGESSYGYTF. The DNA of the CDR3 is TGCGCCAGCAGTTCCCTGACAGGGGAGTCAAGCTATGGCTACACCTTC.